This TCR beta chain comes out of a study of T cell responses to AZD1222 COVID-19 vaccine. Libraries were prepared by immunoSEQ multiplex PCR; TCRdb keeps only in-frame clonotypes and omits some of them. The table lists around 4,400 clones, over 75% of them singletons. Germline values: CDR1 SGDLS, CDR2 YYNGEE. V was pared by 0 bases and J by 1 base, with 13 bases between. This CDR3 is built from 16 residues. The TCR sequence derives from an adult who received the AZD1222 COVID-19 vaccine. Sequencing was performed on peripheral blood, taken 28 days after the second AZD1222 dose. V and J are TRBV9 and TRBJ1-2, with a weak D call TRBD1 (5 bases). The CDR3 coding sequence is TGTGCCAGCAGCGTAGGCCCTAATGACAGTAACTATGGCTACACCTTC. Translated, it gives CASSVGPNDSNYGYTF.